Below are 22 T cell receptor beta chains sequenced from a single sample in a study of blood T cell repertoires in COVID-19. Clones were read by immunoSEQ multiplex PCR, and TCRdb kept only the in-frame ones, dropping some. This table holds 280,000 or so clones, approximately 86% found once. Input material: peripheral blood. All receptors come from a woman aged 25-40 years who had recovered from COVID-19.

A remark on this clone: Other DNA sequences from this sample encode an identical CDR3 as well. The chain carries TRBV19 and TRBJ2-5, with TRBD2 matching over 7 bases. The CDR3 consists of 13 residues. The ends lost 4 bases at V and 5 bases at J; junction bases unmatched: 4. CDR1 and CDR2 (germline): LNHDA, SQIVND (reference sequence). The chain's CDR3 is CASSTGGRETQYF. The CDR3 nucleotides are TGTGCCAGTAGTACGGGGGGTCGGGAGACCCAGTACTTC. The full variable domain, its missing parts supplied by reference TRBV19 and TRBJ2-5, is DGGITQSPKYLFRKEGQNVTLSCEQNLNHDAMYWYRQDPGQGLRLIYYSQIVNDFQKGDIAEGYSVSREKKESFPLTVTSAQKNPTAFYLCASSTGGRETQYFGPGTRLLVL.

The chain uses TRBV24-1 and TRBJ2-5, with TRBD1 identical over 7 bases. V lost 0 bases, J lost 2 bases, and 2 bases stayed unmatched. Germline loops: CDR1 KGHDR, CDR2 SFDVKD. The CDR3 covers 15 residues. The CDR3 sequence: CATSDLDRDQETQYF. The CDR3 DNA is TGTGCCACCAGTGATTTGGACAGGGATCAAGAGACCCAGTACTTC.

Only one count was recorded for this clone. This chain connects TRBV21-1 to TRBJ2-6; the DNA was not compared with TRBD2, the D call given in the table. TRBV21-1 is given as a pseudogene. This CDR3 contains 17 residues. CDR3 region: CASTLAEQTSGANVLTF. Here the CDR3 DNA reads TGTGCCAGCACCCTAGCGGAACAGACCTCTGGGGCCAACGTCCTGACTTTC.

The chain carries TRBV5-1 and TRBJ1-4; TRBD1 might be the D (5 bases). The CDR3 loop spans 17 amino acids. Germline lookup yields CDR1 SGHRS and CDR2 YFSETQ. The ends were cut back, 3 bases at V and 1 base at J, with 16 bases in the middle. Here the CDR3 reads CASSSGDFAGTNEKLFF. The CDR3 nucleotides read TGCGCCAGCAGCTCGGGGGACTTCGCCGGAACTAATGAAAAACTGTTTTTT.

This rearrangement joins TRBV14 to TRBJ2-1; tentative D call: TRBD1 (6 bases). From germline, CDR1 is SGHDN and CDR2 FVKESK. This CDR3 is built from 12 residues. V lost 0 bases and J lost 9, with 6 bases in between. CDR3 amino acids: CASSQDRGEQFF. The CDR3, as DNA: TGTGCCAGCAGCCAAGACAGGGGTGAGCAGTTCTTC.

This chain links TRBV7-9 with TRBJ2-5, with D perhaps TRBD2 (5 bases). Deletions cut 5 bases from V and 1 base from J, with 17 bases between. Germline CDR1 reads SEHNR; CDR2 reads FQNEAQ (reference sequence). The CDR3 runs to 16 residues. The CDR3: CASSPRRASSQETQYF. Here the CDR3 DNA reads TGTGCCAGCAGCCCCCGTAGGGCTAGCAGCCAAGAGACCCAGTACTTC.

This chain uses TRBV29-1 with TRBJ1-1, with 10 positions matching TRBD1. The V gene's germline CDR1 is SQVTM and CDR2 ANQGSEA. CDR3 size: 16 residues. The ends lost 8 bases at V and 1 base at J; junction bases unmatched: 13. The CDR3 sequence: CSSLAGTGEWNTEAFF. CDR3 nucleotides: TGCAGCTCCCTTGCTGGGACAGGGGAATGGAACACTGAAGCTTTCTTT.

The chain links TRBV18 to TRBJ2-7; 8 bases agree with TRBD1. V dropped 8 bases and J dropped 0; count of bases not matched to a gene: 6. The length of the CDR3 is 14 residues. The V gene's germline CDR1 is KGHSH and CDR2 LQKENI. The CDR3 reads CASATGGNSYEQYF. DNA for the CDR3: TGTGCCAGCGCCACAGGGGGGAACTCCTACGAGCAGTACTTC.

The chain combines TRBV30 with TRBJ1-3; D unresolved. Germline CDR1 is GTSNPN and CDR2 is SVGIG (reference sequence). The CDR3 has 15 amino acids. Trimming removed 4 bases at V and 1 base at J, with 14 bases between. The CDR3 DNA sequence: TGTGCCTGGACGGGAGAGTTCCTTTCTGGAAACACCATATATTTT. It yields the protein CAWTGEFLSGNTIYF. Drawing the rest from reference TRBV30 and TRBJ1-3, the complete variable domain is SQTIHQWPATLVQPVGSPLSLECTVEGTSNPNLYWYRQAAGRGLQLLFYSVGIGQISSEVPQNLSASRPQDRQFILSSKKLLLSDSGFYLCAWTGEFLSGNTIYFGEGSWLTVV.

The gene calls are TRBV21-1 and TRBJ2-7; the table's D call, TRBD2, was not checked against the DNA. TRBV21-1 is a pseudogene segment. The CDR3 runs 19 residues. The CDR3 DNA reads TGTGCCAGCAGCAATGCCCTGGGACTAGCGCCTGAATGGGCCTACGAGCAGTACTTC. Its protein is CASSNALGLAPEWAYEQYF.

V gene TRBV19 combines with J gene TRBJ1-5; TRBD1 might be the D (5 bases). Germline V lookup: CDR1 LNHDA, CDR2 SQIVND (reference sequence). V lost 3 bases and J 11 bases, leaving 17 bases between the germline ends. There are 14 residues in the CDR3. The CDR3 DNA follows: TGTGCCAGTAGTATCCCCGACAGTTTCAGGGCCCAGCATTTT. It yields the protein CASSIPDSFRAQHF.

V gene TRBV3-1 (or the pseudogene TRBV3-2) combines with J gene TRBJ1-2; D is unclear. Germline values: CDR1 LGHDT, CDR2 YNNKEL (reference sequence). The ends were cut back, 1 base at V and 6 bases at J, with 12 bases in the middle. The CDR3 runs 14 residues. The CDR3 nucleotides read TGTGCCAGCAGCCAAGGGAGGGTAGGAGATGGCTACACCTTC. Protein: CASSQGRVGDGYTF.

V is TRBV29-1 and J is TRBJ1-1; D is undetermined. CDR1 is SQVTM and CDR2 is ANQGSEA in the germline V gene. The CDR3 has 14 residues. V lost 6 bases and J 5 bases, leaving 19 bases between the germline ends. CDR3 bases: TGCAGCGTCGGACTTTTGGTAGTGGGAACTGAAGCTTTCTTT. It translates to CSVGLLVVGTEAFF.

This chain connects TRBV10-2 to TRBJ1-2; 10 bases fit TRBD1. Germline assignment: CDR1 WSHSY and CDR2 SAAADI. This CDR3 is built from 15 residues. With 7 bases clipped from V and 6 bases from J, the junction kept 11 bases outside the gene matches. DNA of the CDR3: TGCGCCAGCATTGACCCGGGACAGGGGCGGGATGGCTACACCTTC. Its protein is CASIDPGQGRDGYTF.

V is TRBV5-4 and J is TRBJ2-3; 13 bases are a match to TRBD2. Germline CDR1 is SGHNT and CDR2 is YYREEE (reference sequence). The length of the CDR3 is 19 residues. V shed 4 bases and J 0 bases; nucleotides not matched to a gene: 11. This chain's CDR3 is CASSRQRGTSGASTDTQYF. The CDR3 DNA follows: TGTGCCAGCAGCCGTCAGAGGGGGACTAGCGGGGCTAGCACAGATACGCAGTATTTT.

This clone was detected many times. Additional DNA sequences in this sample encode the identical CDR3. V gene TRBV5-8 combines with J gene TRBJ1-4; 9 bases are a match to TRBD1. This CDR3 contains 14 residues. V lost 4 bases to trimming and J lost 5 bases; unmatched junction nucleotides: 3. Germline CDR1 reads SGHTS; CDR2 reads YDEGEE. The CDR3 loop is CASSLQGANEKLFF. CDR3 DNA sequence: TGTGCCAGCAGCCTACAGGGGGCAAATGAAAAACTGTTTTTT.

This chain connects TRBV4-1 to TRBJ2-3; 9 bases agree with TRBD2. V dropped 1 base and J dropped 3; count of bases not matched to a gene: 8. Germline assignment: CDR1 MGHRA and CDR2 YSYEKL. This CDR3 comprises 17 residues. For the CDR3, the DNA is TGCGCCAGCAGCCAAGGCCTAGCGGGATCTCCGACAGATACGCAGTATTTT. It codes for CASSQGLAGSPTDTQYF.

V and J are TRBV3-1 (or the pseudogene TRBV3-2) and TRBJ1-3, with D possibly TRBD1 on 6 matching bases. Germline CDR1 reads LGHDT; CDR2 reads YNNKEL (reference sequence). The CDR3 covers 14 residues. V was pared by 6 bases and J by 3 bases, with 12 bases between. CDR3 bases: TGTGCCAGCAGTCTCACGACAGGTGGAAACACCATATATTTT. Translation gives CASSLTTGGNTIYF.

The rearrangement links TRBV5-1 to TRBJ1-4; D is unclear. V lost 4 bases and J 7 bases, leaving 14 bases between the germline ends. Germline loops: CDR1 SGHRS, CDR2 YFSETQ. The CDR3 has 14 amino acids. The CDR3 DNA is TGCGCCAGCAGCCGGGGTGGGTCGGGTGAAAAACTGTTTTTT. Amino acid sequence: CASSRGGSGEKLFF.

The V call is TRBV11-2, the J call TRBJ2-7, with TRBD1 matching 8 bases. The CDR3 length is 14 residues. Germline trimming cut 0 bases from V and 5 bases from J; bases unmatched to any gene: 3. Looked up from germline, CDR1 is SGHAT and CDR2 is FQNNGV. CDR3 nucleotides: TGTGCCAGCAGCTTAGAGGCAGGGGGCGACGAGCAGTACTTC. It encodes CASSLEAGGDEQYF.

This chain uses TRBV18 with TRBJ2-1; D is perhaps TRBD2 (6 bases). In germline, CDR1 is KGHSH, CDR2 LQKENI. The CDR3 covers 15 residues. V lost 0 bases and J lost 9, with 15 bases in between. The CDR3 protein is CASSPPSRVEGEQFF. Written as DNA, the CDR3 is TGTGCCAGCTCACCACCGTCGAGGGTGGAGGGTGAGCAGTTCTTC.

This clone was seen a single time. The J gene is TRBJ2-7, the V gene TRBV11-2; D call uncertain. This CDR3 is built from 14 residues. In germline, CDR1 is SGHAT, CDR2 FQNNGV. V was shortened by 4 bases and J by 2 bases, with 12 bases between the two germline ends. CDR3 bases: TGTGCCAGCAGCTCCACCTTCCTAACCTACGAGCAGTACTTC. It translates to CASSSTFLTYEQYF.